This entry is about one TCR beta chain. Both 60 Vbeta primers and 13 Jbeta primers went into the PCR. Repertoires were generated with immunoSEQ multiplex PCR, while TCRdb's copy carries only in-frame clones and drops some. Among some 130,000 clones listed, approximately 80% were seen once. The data originate from a study of cytomegalovirus exposure and HLA in healthy donors. The V and J ends lost 4 bases and 5 bases, in that order; junction bases with no gene match: 6. Per the germline V gene, CDR1 is SGDLS and CDR2 is YYNGEE. The CDR3 is made up of 15 amino acids. The TCR was taken from a man between 18 and 35 years old in good health and CMV-seronegative. The rearrangement links TRBV9 to TRBJ2-2; 9 bases agree with TRBD1. What was sequenced was PBMCs. Here the CDR3 DNA reads TGTGCCAGCAGCCCGAAGACAGGGGGGACCGGGGAGCTGTTTTTT. It translates to CASSPKTGGTGELFF.